This TCR beta chain was profiled in a study of cytomegalovirus exposure and HLA in healthy donors. General observations from the study: Data from an earlier analysis indicated that most TCR beta V segments were productive either about 87% or about 30% of the time.

This clone was seen only a few times. Its antigen remains unidentified. Germline loops: CDR1 SGHTA, CDR2 FQGNSA. The CDR3 is 17 amino acids. The V gene end was trimmed by 4 bases and the J gene end by 3 bases; junction bases not matched to a gene: 10. Primers included in the PCR were 60 Vbeta and 13 Jbeta primers. Using immunoSEQ multiplex PCR, the repertoire was profiled, and TCRdb retains in-frame clones only, with some absent. The sample includes a few hundred thousand clones, about four fifths seen only once; the top ten take 2% to 2.5%. The specimen sequenced was PBMCs. The receptor was derived from a woman aged 40 to 50 in good health and CMV-seropositive. The chain is built from TRBV7-2 and TRBJ2-3; 10 positions agree with TRBD2. CDR3 sequence: CASSSRSLAGRTDTQYF. The CDR3 region has the DNA TGTGCCAGCAGCTCCCGGTCACTAGCGGGGCGAACAGATACGCAGTATTTT.